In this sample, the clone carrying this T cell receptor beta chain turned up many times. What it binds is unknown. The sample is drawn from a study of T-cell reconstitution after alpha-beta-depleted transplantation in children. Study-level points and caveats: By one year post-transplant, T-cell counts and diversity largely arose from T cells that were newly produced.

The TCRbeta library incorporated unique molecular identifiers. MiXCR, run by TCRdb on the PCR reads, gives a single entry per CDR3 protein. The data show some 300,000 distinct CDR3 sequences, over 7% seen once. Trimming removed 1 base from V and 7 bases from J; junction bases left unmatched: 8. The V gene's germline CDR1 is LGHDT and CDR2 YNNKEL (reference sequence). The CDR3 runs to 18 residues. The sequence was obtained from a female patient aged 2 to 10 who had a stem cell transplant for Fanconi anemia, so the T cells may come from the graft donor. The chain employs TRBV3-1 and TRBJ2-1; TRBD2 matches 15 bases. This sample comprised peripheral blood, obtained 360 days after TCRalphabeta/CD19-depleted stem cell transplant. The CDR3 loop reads CASSQVKAGTSGGNEQFF. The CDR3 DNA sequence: TGTGCCAGCAGCCAAGTGAAGGCCGGGACTAGCGGGGGGAATGAGCAGTTCTTC.